This T cell receptor beta chain emerged from a study of shared clonotypes between healthy human individuals. Clones were read by immunoSEQ multiplex PCR, and TCRdb kept only the in-frame ones, dropping some. Of approximately 510,000 clones detected, about four fifths appear once; the ten largest clones hold approximately 13%. This TCR was sampled from a woman aged 40 to 49 in good health. Some clones in this sample may be carry-over from other donors' samples. Sequenced input: PBMCs.

The CDR3 region is CASSVVGTSGIEQFF. CDR3 coding DNA: TGTGCCAGCAGCGTAGTGGGGACTAGCGGGATTGAGCAGTTCTTC. This chain uses TRBV9 with TRBJ2-1, with 13 bases identical to TRBD2. This CDR3 is 15 amino acids long. Unmatched junction bases numbered 3, after V lost 0 bases and J lost 9 bases. Looked up from germline, CDR1 is SGDLS and CDR2 is YYNGEE.